The text below deals with one T cell receptor (beta chain). Its antigen is unidentified. This entry belongs to a study of T cells in localized non-small cell lung cancer. Study-level findings and limits: Density of T cells in blood, when higher, went with longer overall survival. Heterogeneity within the tumor remains possible, as just one region underwent sequencing. Clonality peaked in uninvolved adjacent lung rather than tumor.

The CDR3 extends over 12 amino acids. V gave up 6 bases and J gave up 3 bases, with 8 bases separating them. CDR1 is ENHRY and CDR2 is SYGVKD in the germline V gene. Here immunoSEQ multiplex PCR was the method, and the copy in TCRdb shows in-frame clones only, minus some. This sample has 30,000 to 35,000 clones; almost 90% occur once, and the top ten carry approximately 4%. V gene TRBV10-3 combines with J gene TRBJ1-2, with D unclear. The specimen was peripheral blood, collected before any cancer treatment. This receptor was taken from a woman between 35 and 70 years old with stage I lung adenocarcinoma. DNA for the CDR3: TGTGCCATCAGGATCGGGGACTATGGCTACACCTTC. Translating it yields CAIRIGDYGYTF.